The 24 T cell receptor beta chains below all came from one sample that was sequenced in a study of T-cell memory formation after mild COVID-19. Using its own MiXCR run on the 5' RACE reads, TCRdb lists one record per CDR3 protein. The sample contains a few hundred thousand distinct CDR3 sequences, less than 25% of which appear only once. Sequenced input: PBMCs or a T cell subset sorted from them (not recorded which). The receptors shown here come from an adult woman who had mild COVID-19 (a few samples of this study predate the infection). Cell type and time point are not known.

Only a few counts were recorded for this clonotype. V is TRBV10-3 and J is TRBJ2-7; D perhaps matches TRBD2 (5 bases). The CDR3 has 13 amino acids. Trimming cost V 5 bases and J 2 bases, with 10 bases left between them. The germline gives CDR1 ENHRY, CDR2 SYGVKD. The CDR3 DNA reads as TGTGCCATCAGTTTCAACGGGGCCTACGAGCAGTACTTC. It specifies CAISFNGAYEQYF.

The CDR3 loop reads CATSRTHLWREMNTEAFF. CDR3 nucleotide sequence: TGTGCCACCAGCAGAACCCACCTGTGGCGAGAGATGAACACTGAAGCTTTCTTT. The chain carries TRBV15 and TRBJ1-1; no clear D. Deletions cut 2 bases from V and 0 bases from J, with 19 bases between. The CDR3 has 18 residues. Germline V gives CDR1 LNHNV, CDR2 YYDKDF (reference sequence).

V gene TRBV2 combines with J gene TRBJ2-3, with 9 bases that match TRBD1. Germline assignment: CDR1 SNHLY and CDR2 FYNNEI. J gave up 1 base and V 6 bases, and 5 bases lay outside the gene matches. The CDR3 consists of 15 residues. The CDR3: CASRVRDRGTDTQYF. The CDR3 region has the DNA TGTGCCAGCAGGGTCCGGGACAGGGGCACAGATACGCAGTATTTT.

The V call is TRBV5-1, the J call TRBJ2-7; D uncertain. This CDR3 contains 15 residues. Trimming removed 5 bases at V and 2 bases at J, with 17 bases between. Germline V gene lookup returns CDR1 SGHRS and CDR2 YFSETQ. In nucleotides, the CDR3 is TGCGCCAGCAGATGGTCTAACCAGGACCCCTACGAGCAGTACTTC. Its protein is CASRWSNQDPYEQYF.

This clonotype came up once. Here the CDR3 reads CASSSGYQETQYF. The CDR3 nucleotides are TGTGCCAGCAGCTCAGGATACCAAGAGACCCAGTACTTC. The rearrangement links TRBV5-4 to TRBJ2-5; D unclear. Germline V gene sequence: CDR1 SGHNT, CDR2 YYREEE (reference sequence). With 3 bases removed from V and 0 bases from J, the gap between germline ends came to 6 bases. The CDR3 spans 13 residues.

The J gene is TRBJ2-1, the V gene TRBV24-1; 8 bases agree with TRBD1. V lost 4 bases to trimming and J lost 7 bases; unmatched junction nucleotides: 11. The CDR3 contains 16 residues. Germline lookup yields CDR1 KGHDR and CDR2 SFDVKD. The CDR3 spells CATSDHRGWERNEQFF. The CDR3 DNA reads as TGTGCCACCAGTGACCACAGGGGGTGGGAAAGAAATGAGCAGTTCTTC.

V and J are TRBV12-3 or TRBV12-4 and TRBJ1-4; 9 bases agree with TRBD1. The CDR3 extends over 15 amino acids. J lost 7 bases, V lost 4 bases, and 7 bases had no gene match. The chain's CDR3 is CASSSVNRGLEKLFF. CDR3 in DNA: TGTGCCAGCAGTTCCGTAAACAGGGGGCTTGAAAAACTGTTTTTT.

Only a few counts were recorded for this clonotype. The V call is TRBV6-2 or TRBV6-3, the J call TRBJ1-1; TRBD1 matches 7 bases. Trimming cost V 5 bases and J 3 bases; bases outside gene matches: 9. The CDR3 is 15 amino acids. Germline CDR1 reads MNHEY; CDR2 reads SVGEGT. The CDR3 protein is CASSEQTGTDTEAFF. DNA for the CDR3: TGTGCCAGCAGTGAACAAACGGGGACAGACACTGAAGCTTTCTTT.

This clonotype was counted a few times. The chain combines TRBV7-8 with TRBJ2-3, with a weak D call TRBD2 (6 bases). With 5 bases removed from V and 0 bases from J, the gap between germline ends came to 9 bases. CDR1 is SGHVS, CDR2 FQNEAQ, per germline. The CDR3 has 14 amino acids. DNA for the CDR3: TGTGCCAGCAGCGGGGAGGTTAGCACAGATACGCAGTATTTT. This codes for CASSGEVSTDTQYF.

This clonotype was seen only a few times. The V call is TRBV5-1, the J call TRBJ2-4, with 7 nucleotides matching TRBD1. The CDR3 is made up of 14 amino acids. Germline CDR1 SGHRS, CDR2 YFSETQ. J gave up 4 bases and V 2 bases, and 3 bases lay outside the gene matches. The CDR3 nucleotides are TGCGCCAGCAGCTTCGGGACAGAAAAAAACATTCAGTACTTC. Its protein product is CASSFGTEKNIQYF.

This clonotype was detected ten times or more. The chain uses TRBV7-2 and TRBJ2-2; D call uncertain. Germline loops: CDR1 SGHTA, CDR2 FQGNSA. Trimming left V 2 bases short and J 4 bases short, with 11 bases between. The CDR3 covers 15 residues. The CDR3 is CASSLTPQVTGELFF. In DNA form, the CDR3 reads TGTGCCAGCAGCTTAACCCCCCAGGTCACCGGGGAGCTGTTTTTT.

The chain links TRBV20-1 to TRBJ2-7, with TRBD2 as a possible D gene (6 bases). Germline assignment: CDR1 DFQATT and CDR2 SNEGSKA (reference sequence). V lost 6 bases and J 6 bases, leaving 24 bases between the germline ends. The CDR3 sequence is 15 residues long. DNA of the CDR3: TGCAGTGCCTCTAGCGCATCTTCGGGGTCGCTCGAGCAGTACTTC. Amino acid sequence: CSASSASSGSLEQYF.

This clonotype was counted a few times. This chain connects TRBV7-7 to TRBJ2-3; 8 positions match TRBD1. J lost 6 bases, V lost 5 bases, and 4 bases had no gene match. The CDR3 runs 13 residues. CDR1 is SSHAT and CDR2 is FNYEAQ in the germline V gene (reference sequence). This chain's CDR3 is CASSKDRADTQYF. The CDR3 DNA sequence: TGTGCCAGCAGCAAGGACAGGGCGGATACGCAGTATTTT.

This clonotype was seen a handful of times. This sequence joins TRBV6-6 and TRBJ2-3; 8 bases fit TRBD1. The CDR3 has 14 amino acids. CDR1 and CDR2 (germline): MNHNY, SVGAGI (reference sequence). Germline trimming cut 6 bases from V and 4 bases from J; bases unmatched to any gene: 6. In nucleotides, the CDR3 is TGTGCCAGCAGCCGACAGGGGATAGCAGATACGCAGTATTTT. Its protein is CASSRQGIADTQYF.

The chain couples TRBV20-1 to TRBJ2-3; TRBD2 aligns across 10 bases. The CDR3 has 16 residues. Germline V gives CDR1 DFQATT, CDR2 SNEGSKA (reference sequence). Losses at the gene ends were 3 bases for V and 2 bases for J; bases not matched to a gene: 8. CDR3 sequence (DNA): TGCAGTGCTAGTTCGACGACTAGCGGGCCCACAGATACGCAGTATTTT. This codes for CSASSTTSGPTDTQYF.

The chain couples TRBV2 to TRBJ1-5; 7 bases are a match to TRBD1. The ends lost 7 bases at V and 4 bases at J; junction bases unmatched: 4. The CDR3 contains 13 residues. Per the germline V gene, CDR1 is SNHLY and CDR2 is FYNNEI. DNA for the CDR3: TGTGCCAGCACCGGACAGGTTAATCAGCCCCAGCATTTT. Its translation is CASTGQVNQPQHF.

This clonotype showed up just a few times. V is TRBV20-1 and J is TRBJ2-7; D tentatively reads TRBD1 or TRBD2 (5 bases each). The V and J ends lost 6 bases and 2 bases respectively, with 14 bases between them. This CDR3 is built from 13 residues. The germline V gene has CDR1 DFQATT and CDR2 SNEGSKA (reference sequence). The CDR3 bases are TGCAGTGCCCCAGATGGGGGAGCCTACGAGCAGTACTTC. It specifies CSAPDGGAYEQYF.

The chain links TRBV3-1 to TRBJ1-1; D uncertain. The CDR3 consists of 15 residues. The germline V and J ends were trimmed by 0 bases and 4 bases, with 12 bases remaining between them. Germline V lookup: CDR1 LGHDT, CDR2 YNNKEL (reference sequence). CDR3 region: CASSQEGARTTEAFF. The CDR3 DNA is TGTGCCAGCAGCCAAGAGGGCGCTCGAACCACTGAAGCTTTCTTT.

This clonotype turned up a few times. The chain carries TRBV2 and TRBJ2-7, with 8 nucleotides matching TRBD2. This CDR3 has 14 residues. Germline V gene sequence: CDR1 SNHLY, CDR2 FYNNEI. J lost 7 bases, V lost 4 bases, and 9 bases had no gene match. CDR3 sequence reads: CASSGREASSEQYF. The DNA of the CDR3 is TGTGCCAGCAGTGGGCGGGAGGCCTCTAGTGAGCAGTACTTC.

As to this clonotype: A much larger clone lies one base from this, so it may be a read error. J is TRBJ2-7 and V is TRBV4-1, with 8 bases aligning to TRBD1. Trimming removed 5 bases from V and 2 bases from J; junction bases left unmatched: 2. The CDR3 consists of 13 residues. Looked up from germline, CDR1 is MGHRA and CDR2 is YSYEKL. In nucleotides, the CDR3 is TGCGCCAGCAGCATGGACAGGGCCTACGAGCAGTACTTC. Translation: CASSMDRAYEQYF.

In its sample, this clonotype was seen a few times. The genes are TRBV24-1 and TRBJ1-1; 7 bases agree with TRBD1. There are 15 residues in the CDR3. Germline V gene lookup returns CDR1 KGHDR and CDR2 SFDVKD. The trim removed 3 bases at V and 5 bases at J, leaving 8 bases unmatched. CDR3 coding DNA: TGTGCCACCAGTGATACCAGGGGGGGAAGTACTGAAGCTTTCTTT. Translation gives CATSDTRGGSTEAFF.

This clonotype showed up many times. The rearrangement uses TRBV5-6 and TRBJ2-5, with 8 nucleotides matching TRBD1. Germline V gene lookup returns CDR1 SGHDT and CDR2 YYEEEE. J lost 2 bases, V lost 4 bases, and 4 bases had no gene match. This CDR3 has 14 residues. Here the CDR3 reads CASSPGQAQETQYF. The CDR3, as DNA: TGTGCCAGCAGCCCGGGACAGGCGCAAGAGACCCAGTACTTC.

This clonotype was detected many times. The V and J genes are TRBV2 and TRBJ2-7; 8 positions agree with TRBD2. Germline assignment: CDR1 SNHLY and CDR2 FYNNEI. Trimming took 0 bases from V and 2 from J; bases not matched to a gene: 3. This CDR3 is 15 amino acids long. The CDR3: CASSEARAGAYEQYF. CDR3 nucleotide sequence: TGTGCCAGCAGTGAAGCACGAGCGGGGGCCTACGAGCAGTACTTC.

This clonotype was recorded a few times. CDR3 amino acids: CASSRALAADTQYF. In DNA form, the CDR3 reads TGTGCCAGCAGCCGGGCCCTCGCGGCTGATACGCAGTATTTT. This chain joins TRBV6-5 and TRBJ2-3; D unclear. The germline V gene encodes CDR1 MNHEY and CDR2 SVGAGI. Trimming removed 6 bases from V and 6 bases from J, with 16 bases in between. CDR3 length: 14 amino acids.